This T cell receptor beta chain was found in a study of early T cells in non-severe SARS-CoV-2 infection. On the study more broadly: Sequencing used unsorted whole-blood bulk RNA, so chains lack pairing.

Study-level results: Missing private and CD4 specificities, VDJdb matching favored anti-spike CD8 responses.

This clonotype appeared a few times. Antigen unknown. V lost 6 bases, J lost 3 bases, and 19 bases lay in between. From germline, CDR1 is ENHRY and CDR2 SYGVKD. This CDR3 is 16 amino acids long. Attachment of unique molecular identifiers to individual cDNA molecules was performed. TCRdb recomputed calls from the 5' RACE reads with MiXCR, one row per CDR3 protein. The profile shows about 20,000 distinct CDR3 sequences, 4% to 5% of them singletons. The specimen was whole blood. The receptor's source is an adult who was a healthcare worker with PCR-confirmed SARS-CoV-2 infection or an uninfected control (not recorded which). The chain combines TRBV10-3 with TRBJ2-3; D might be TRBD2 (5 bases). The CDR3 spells CAISPLLGDHTDTQYF. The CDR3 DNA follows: TGTGCCATCAGCCCATTACTAGGTGATCATACAGATACGCAGTATTTT.